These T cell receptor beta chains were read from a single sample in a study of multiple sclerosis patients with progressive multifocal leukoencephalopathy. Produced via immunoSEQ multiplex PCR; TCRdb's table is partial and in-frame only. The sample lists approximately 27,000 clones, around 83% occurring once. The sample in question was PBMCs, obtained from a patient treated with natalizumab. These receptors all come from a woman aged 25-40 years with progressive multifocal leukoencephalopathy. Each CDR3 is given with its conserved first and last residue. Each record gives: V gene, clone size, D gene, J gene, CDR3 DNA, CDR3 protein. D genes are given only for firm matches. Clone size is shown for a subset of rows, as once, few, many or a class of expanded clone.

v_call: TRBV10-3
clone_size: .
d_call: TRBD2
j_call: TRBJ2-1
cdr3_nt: TGTGCCATCAGGTTGACTAGCGGATACAATGAGCAGTTCTTC
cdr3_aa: CAIRLTSGYNEQFF

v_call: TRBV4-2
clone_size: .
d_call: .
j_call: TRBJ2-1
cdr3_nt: TGTGCCAGCAGCCAAGGGGTGGGGCAGTTCTTC
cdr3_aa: CASSQGVGQFF

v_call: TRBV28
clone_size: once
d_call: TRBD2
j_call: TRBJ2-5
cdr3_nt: TGTGCCAGCAGTCCGCTGACTAGCGATCCCGAGACCCAGTACTTC
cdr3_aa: CASSPLTSDPETQYF

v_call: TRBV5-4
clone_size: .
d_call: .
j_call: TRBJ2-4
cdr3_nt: TGTGCCAGCAGCTTGGCCGGCGGGATGGCCAAAAACATTCAGTACTTC
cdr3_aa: CASSLAGGMAKNIQYF

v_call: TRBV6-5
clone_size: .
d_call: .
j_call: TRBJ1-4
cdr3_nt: TGTGCCAGCAGTCTGGGGGGGGAAAATGAAAAACTGTTTTTT
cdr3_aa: CASSLGGENEKLFF

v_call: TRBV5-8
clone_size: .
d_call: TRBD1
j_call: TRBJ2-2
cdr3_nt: TGTGCCAGCAGCTCCAGACAGGGGGCGGGCACCGGGGAGCTGTTTTTT
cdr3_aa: CASSSRQGAGTGELFF

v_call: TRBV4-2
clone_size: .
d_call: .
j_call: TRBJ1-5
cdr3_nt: TGTGCCAGCAGCCAAGATGCCAATAAGGACCAGCCCCAGCATTTT
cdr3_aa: CASSQDANKDQPQHF

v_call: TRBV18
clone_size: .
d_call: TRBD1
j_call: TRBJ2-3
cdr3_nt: TGTGCCAGCTCACCACCGGACAGGGGGTCTACAGATACGCAGTATTTT
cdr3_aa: CASSPPDRGSTDTQYF

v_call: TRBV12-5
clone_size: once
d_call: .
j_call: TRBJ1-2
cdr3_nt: TGTGCTAGTGGTTTGGGGCTAACTAACTATGGCTACACCTTC
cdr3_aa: CASGLGLTNYGYTF

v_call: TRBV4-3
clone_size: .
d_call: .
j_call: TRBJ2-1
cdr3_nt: TGCGCCAGCAGCCAAGGCAGATCCACCGTTGGTGAGCAGTTCTTC
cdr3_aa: CASSQGRSTVGEQFF

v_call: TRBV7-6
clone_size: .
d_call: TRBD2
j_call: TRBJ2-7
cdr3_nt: TGTGCCAGCAGCTTAGGAGAGTGGGAGGGCGAGCAGTACTTC
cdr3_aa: CASSLGEWEGEQYF

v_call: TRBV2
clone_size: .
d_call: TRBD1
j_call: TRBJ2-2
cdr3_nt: TGTGCCAGCACTTCCCTCGGGACAGGTACCGGGGAGCTGTTTTTT
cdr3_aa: CASTSLGTGTGELFF

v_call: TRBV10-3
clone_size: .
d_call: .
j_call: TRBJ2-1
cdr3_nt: TGTGCCACCCGGAGATCTAGCGAAGCCTACAATGAGCAGTTCTTC
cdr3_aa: CATRRSSEAYNEQFF

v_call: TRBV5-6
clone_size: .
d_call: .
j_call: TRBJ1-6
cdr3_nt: TGTGCCAGCAGCTTGGTGGGTGACATCGGGGGTGCCGATTCACCCCTCCACTTT
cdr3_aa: CASSLVGDIGGADSPLHF